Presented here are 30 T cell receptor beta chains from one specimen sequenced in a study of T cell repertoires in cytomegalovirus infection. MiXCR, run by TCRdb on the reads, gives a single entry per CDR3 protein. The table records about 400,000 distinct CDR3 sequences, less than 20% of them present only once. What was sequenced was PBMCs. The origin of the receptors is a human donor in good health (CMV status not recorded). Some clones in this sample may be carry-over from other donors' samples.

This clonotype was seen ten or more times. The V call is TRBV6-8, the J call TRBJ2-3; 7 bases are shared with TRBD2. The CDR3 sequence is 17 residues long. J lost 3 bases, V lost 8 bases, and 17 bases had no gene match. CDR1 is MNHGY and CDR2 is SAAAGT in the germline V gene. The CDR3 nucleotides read TGTGCCAGCCGTCCTCTAGCGAGGGAGGGAGGGACAGATACGCAGTATTTT. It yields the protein CASRPLAREGGTDTQYF.

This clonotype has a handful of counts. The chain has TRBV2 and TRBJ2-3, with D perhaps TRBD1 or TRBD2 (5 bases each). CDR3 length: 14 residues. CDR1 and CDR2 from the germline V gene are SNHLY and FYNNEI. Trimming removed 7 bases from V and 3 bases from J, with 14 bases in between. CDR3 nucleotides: TGTGCCAGCACCCGGGACCCGGGGACAGATACGCAGTATTTT. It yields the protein CASTRDPGTDTQYF.

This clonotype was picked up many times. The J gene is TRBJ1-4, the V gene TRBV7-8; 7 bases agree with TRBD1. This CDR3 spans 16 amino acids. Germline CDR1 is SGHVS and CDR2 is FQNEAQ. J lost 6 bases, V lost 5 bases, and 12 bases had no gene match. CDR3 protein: CASSLMQGVGDEKLFF. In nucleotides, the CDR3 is TGTGCCAGCAGCCTCATGCAGGGGGTAGGGGATGAAAAACTGTTTTTT. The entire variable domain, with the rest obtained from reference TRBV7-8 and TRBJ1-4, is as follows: GAGVSQSPRYKVAKRGQDVALRCDPISGHVSLFWYQQALGQGPEFLTYFQNEAQLDKSGLPSDRFFAERPEGSVSTLKIQRTQQEDSAVYLCASSLMQGVGDEKLFFGSGTQLSVL.

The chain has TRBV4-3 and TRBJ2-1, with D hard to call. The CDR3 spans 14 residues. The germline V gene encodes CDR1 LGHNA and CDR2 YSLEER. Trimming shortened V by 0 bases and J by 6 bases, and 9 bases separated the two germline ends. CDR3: CASSQDHGTNEQFF. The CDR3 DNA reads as TGCGCCAGCAGCCAAGATCATGGTACCAATGAGCAGTTCTTC.

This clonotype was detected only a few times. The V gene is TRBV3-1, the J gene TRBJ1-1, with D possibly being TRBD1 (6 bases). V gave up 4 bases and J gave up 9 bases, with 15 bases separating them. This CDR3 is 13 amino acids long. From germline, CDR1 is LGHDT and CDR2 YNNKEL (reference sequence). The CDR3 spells CASSPIGGSKAFF. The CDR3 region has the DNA TGTGCCAGCAGCCCTATAGGGGGGTCAAAAGCTTTCTTT.

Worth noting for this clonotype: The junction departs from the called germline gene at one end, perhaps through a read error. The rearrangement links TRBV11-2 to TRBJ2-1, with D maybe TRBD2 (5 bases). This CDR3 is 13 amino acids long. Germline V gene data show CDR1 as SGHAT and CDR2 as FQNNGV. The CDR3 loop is CATTLANYNGQFF. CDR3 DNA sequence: TGTGCCACCACTCTAGCAAACTACAATGGGCAGTTCTTC.

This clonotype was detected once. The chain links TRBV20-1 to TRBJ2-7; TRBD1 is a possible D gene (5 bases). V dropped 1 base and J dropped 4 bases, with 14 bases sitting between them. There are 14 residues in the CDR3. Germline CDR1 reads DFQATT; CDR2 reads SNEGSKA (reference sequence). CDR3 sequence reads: CSARGPTAQYEQYF. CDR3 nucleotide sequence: TGCAGTGCTAGAGGTCCGACAGCCCAATACGAGCAGTACTTC.

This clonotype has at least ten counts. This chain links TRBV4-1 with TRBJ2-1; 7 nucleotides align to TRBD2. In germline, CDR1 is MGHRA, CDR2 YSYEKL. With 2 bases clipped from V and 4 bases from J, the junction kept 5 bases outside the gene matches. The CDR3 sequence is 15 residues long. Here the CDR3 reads CASSQQMGGYNEQFF. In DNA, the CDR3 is TGCGCCAGCAGCCAACAAATGGGGGGGTACAATGAGCAGTTCTTC.

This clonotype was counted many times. Here the CDR3 DNA reads TGTGCCAGCAGTTTGGAAGCGACGGCGGATACGCAGTATTTT. It yields the protein CASSLEATADTQYF. The V call is TRBV12-3 or TRBV12-4, the J call TRBJ2-3, with no clear D. This CDR3 has 14 amino acids. V gave up 3 bases and J gave up 6 bases, with 13 bases separating them.

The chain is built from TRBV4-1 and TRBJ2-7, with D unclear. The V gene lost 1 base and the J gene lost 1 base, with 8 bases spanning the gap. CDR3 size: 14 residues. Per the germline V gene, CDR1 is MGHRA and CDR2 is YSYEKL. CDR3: CASSQVAYSYEQYF. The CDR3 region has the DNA TGCGCCAGCAGCCAAGTGGCGTATTCCTACGAGCAGTACTTC.

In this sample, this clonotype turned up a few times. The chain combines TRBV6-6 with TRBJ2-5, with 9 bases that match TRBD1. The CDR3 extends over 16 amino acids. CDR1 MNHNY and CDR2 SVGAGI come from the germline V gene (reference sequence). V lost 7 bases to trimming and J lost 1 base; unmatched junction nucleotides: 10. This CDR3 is CASTLDPQGAQETQYF. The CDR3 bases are TGTGCCAGCACCCTGGACCCACAGGGGGCCCAAGAGACCCAGTACTTC.

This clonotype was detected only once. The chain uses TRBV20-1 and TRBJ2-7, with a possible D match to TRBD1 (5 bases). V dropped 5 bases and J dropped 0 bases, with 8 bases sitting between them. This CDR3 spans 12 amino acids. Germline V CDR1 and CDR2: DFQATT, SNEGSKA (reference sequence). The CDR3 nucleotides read TGCAGTGCTCAGACAGTCTCCTACGAGCAGTACTTC. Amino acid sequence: CSAQTVSYEQYF.

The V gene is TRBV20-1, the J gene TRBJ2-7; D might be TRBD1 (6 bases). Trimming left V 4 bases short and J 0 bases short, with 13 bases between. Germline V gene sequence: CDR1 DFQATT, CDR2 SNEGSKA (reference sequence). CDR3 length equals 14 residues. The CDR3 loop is CSAIGDTFSYEQYF. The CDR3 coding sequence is TGCAGTGCTATCGGGGACACATTCTCCTACGAGCAGTACTTC.

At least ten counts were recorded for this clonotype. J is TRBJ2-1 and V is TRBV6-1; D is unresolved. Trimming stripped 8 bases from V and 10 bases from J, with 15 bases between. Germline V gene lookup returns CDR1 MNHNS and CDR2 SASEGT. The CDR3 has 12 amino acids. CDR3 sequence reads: CASLFQEKEQFF. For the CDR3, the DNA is TGTGCCAGCCTGTTCCAGGAAAAAGAGCAGTTCTTC.

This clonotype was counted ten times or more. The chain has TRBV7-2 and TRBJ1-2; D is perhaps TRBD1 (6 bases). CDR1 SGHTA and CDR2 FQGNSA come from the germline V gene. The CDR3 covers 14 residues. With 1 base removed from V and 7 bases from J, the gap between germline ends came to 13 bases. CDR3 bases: TGTGCCAGCAGCTTAGGTCAGGGGCAACGTGGCTACACCTTC. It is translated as CASSLGQGQRGYTF.

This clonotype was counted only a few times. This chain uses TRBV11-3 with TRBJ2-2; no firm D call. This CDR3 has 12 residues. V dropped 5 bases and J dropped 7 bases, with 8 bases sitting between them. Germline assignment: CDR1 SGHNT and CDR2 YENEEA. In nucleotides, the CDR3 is TGTGCCAGCAGCGCAAGAGGCGGGGAGCTGTTTTTT. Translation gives CASSARGGELFF. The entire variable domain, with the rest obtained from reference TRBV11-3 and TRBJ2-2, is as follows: EAGVVQSPRYKIIEKKQPVAFWCNPISGHNTLYWYLQNLGQGPELLIRYENEEAVDDSQLPKDRFSAERLKGVDSTLKIQPAELGDSAVYLCASSARGGELFFGEGSRLTVL.

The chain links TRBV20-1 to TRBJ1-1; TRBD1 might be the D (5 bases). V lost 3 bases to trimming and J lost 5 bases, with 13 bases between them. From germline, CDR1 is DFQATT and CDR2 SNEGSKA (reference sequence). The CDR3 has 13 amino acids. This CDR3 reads CSARPPWGTEAFF. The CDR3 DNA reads TGCAGTGCTAGGCCTCCTTGGGGGACTGAAGCTTTCTTT.

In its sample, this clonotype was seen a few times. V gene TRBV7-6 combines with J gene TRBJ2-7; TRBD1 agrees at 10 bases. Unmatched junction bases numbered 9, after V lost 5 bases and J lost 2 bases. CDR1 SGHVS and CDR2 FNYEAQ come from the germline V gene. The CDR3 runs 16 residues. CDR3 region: CASSPRTGGIPYEQYF. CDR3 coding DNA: TGTGCCAGCAGCCCCCGGACAGGGGGAATTCCCTACGAGCAGTACTTC.

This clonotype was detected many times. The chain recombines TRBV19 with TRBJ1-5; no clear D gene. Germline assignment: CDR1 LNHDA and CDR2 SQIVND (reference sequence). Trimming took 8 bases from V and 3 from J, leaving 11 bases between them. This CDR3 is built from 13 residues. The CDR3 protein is CASGDGPNQPQHF. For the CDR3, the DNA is TGTGCCAGTGGAGACGGGCCCAATCAGCCCCAGCATTTT.

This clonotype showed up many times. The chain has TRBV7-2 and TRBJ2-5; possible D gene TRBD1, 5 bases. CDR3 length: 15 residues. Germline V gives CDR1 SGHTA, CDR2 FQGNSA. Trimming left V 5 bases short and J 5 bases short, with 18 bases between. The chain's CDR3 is CASSRLTPKGETQYF. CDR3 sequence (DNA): TGTGCCAGCAGCCGGCTGACTCCTAAGGGGGAGACCCAGTACTTC.

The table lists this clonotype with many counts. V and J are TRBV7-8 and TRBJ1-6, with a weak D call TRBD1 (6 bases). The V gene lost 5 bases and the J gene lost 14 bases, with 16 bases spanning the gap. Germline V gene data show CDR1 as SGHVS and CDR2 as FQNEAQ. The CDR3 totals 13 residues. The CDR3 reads CASSRGGYSALHF. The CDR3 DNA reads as TGTGCCAGCAGCCGGGGGGGCTACTCGGCCCTCCACTTT.

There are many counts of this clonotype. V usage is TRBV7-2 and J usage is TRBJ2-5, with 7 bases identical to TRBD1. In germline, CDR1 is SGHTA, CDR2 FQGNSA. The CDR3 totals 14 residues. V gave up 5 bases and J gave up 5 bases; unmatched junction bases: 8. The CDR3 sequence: CASSRKGGRETQYF. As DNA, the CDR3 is TGTGCCAGCAGCCGCAAAGGGGGCCGGGAGACCCAGTACTTC. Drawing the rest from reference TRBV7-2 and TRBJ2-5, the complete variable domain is GAGVSQSPSNKVTEKGKDVELRCDPISGHTALYWYRQSLGQGLEFLIYFQGNSAPDKSGLPSDRFSAERTGGSVSTLTIQRTQQEDSAVYLCASSRKGGRETQYFGPGTRLLVL.

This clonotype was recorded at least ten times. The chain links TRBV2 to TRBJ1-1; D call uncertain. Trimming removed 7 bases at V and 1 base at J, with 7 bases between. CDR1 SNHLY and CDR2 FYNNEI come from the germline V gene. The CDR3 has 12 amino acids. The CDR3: CASKEGNTEAFF. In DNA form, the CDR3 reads TGTGCCAGCAAAGAGGGGAACACTGAAGCTTTCTTT.

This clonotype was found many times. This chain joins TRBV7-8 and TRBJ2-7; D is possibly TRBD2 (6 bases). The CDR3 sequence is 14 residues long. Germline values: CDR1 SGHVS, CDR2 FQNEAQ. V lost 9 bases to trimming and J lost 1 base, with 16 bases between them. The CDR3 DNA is TGTGCCAGTAGCCCCGGGACTGAGTCCTACGAGCAGTACTTC. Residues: CASSPGTESYEQYF.

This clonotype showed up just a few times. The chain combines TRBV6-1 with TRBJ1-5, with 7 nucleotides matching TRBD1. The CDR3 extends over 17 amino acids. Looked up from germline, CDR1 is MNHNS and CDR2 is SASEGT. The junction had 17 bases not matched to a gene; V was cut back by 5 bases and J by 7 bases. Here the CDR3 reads CASSYRAGGGTEQPQHF. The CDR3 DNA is TGTGCCAGCAGTTATAGGGCAGGGGGGGGTACAGAACAGCCCCAGCATTTT.

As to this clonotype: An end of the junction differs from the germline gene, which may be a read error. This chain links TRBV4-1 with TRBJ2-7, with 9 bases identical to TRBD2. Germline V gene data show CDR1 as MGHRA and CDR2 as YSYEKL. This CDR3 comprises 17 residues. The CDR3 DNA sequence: TGCGCCAGCAGCCAAGTGACGACCGGGACTAGCTCCTTCGAGCAGTACTTC. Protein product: CASSQVTTGTSSFEQYF.

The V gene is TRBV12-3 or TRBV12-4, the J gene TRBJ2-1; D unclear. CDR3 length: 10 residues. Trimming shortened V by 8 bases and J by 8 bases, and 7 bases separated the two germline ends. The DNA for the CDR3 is TGTGCCAGCGGGCGAGATGAGCAGTTCTTC. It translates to CASGRDEQFF.

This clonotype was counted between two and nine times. The CDR3 protein is CASSQRVYEQYF. The CDR3 nucleotides read TGTGCCAGCAGTCAGAGGGTCTACGAGCAGTACTTC. The genes are TRBV28 and TRBJ2-7; tentative D call: TRBD2 (5 bases). Germline CDR1 MDHEN, CDR2 SYDVKM. The CDR3 contains 12 residues. V was pared by 5 bases and J by 3 bases, with 8 bases between.

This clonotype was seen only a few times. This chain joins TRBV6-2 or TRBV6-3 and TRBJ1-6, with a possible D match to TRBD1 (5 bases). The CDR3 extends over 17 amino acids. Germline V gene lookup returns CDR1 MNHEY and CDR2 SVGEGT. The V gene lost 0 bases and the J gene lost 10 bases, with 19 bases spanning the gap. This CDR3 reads CASSYSMLRQGSSPLHF. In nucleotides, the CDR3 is TGTGCCAGCAGTTACTCGATGCTGCGGCAGGGAAGCTCACCCCTCCACTTT.

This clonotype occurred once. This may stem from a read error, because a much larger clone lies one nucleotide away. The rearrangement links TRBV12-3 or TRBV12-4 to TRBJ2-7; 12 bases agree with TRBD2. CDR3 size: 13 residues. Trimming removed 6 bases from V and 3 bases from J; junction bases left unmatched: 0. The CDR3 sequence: CASRTSGSYEQYF. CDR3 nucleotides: TGTGCCAGCAGGACTAGCGGGAGCTACGAGCAGTACTTC.